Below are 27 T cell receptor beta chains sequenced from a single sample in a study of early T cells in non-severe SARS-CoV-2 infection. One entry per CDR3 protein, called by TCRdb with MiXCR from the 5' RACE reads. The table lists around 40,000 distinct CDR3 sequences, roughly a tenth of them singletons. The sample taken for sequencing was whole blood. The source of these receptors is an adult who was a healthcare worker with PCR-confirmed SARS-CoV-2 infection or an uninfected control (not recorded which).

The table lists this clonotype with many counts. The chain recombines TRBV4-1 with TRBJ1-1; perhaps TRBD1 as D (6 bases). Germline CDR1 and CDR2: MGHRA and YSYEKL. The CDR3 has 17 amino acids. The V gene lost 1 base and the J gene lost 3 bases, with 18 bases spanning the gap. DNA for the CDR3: TGCGCCAGCAGCCAAGCCGGCAGGGGAAATCCTTACACTGAAGCTTTCTTT. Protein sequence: CASSQAGRGNPYTEAFF.

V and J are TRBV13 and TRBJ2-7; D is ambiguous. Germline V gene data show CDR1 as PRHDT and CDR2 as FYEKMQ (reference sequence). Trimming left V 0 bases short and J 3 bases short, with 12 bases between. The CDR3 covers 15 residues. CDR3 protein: CASSLGGPPSYEQYF. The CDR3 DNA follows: TGTGCCAGCAGCTTAGGAGGCCCCCCGAGCTACGAGCAGTACTTC.

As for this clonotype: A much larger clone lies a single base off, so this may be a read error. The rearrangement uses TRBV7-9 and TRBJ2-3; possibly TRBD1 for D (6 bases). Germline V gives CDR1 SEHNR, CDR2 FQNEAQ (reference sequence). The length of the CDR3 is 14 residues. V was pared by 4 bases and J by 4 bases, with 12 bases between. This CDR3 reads CASSSIQGPDTQYF. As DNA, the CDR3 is TGTGCCAGCAGCTCGATACAGGGCCCAGATACGCAGTATTTT.

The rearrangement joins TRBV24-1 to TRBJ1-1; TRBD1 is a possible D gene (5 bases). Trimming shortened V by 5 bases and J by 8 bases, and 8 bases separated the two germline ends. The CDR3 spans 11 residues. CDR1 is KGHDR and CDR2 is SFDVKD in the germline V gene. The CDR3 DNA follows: TGTGCCACCAGTGGGGCAGGGGAAGCTTTCTTT. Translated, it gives CATSGAGEAFF.

The CDR3: CAISEASWDEQYF. In DNA form, the CDR3 reads TGTGCCATCAGTGAGGCTAGCTGGGATGAGCAGTACTTC. The chain links TRBV10-3 to TRBJ2-7, with a possible D match to TRBD2 (5 bases). V gave up 2 bases and J gave up 7 bases, with 12 bases separating them. From germline, CDR1 is ENHRY and CDR2 SYGVKD. CDR3 length equals 13 residues.

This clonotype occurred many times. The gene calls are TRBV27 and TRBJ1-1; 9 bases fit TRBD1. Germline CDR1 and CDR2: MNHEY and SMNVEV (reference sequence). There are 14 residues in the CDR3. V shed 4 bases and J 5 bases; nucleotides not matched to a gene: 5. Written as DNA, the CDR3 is TGTGCCAGCAGTTCCGGGACAGGGTTTACTGAAGCTTTCTTT. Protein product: CASSSGTGFTEAFF.

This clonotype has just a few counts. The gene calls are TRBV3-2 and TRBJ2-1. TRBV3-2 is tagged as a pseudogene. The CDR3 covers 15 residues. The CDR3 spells CASSQECQTDNEQFF. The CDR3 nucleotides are TGTGCCAGCAGCCAAGAGTGCCAGACCGACAATGAGCAGTTCTTC.

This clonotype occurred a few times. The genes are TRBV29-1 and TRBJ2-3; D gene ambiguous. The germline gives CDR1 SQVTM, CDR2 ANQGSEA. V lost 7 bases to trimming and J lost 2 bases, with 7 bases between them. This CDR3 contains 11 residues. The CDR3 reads CSGLLTDTQYF. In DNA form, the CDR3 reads TGCAGCGGACTTCTCACAGATACGCAGTATTTT.

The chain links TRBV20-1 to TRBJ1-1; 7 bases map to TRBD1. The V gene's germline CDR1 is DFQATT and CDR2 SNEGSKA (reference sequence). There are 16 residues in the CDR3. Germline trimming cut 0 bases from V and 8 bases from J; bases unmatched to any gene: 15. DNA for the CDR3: TGCAGTGCTAGAGATCCATTCCGTACAGGGGCCGGGGAAGCTTTCTTT. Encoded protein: CSARDPFRTGAGEAFF.

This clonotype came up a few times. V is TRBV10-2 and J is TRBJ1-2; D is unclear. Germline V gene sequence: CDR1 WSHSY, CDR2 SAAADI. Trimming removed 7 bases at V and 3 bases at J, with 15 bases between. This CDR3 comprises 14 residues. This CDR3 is CASKEGPADYGYTF. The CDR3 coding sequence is TGCGCCAGCAAAGAGGGCCCCGCGGACTATGGCTACACCTTC.

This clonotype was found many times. Here the CDR3 DNA reads TGTGCCAGCAGCTTGGCCCGGGGAGTCACTGAAGCTTTCTTT. It specifies CASSLARGVTEAFF. This chain connects TRBV5-4 to TRBJ1-1; no reliable D call. The length of the CDR3 is 14 residues. Trimming removed 0 bases at V and 4 bases at J, with 10 bases between. Germline lookup yields CDR1 SGHNT and CDR2 YYREEE (reference sequence).

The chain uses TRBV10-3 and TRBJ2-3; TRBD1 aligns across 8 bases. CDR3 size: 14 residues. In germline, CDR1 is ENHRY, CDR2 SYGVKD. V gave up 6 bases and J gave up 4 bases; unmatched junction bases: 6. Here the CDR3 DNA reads TGTGCCATCAGGGGACAGGTCGGGGCAGATACGCAGTATTTT. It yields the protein CAIRGQVGADTQYF.

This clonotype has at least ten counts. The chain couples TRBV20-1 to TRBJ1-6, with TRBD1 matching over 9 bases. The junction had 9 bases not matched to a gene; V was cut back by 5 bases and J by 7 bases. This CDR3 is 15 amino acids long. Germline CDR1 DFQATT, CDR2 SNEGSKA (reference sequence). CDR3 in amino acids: CSAEMGQGRNSPLHF. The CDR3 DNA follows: TGCAGTGCTGAGATGGGACAGGGACGCAATTCACCCCTCCACTTT.

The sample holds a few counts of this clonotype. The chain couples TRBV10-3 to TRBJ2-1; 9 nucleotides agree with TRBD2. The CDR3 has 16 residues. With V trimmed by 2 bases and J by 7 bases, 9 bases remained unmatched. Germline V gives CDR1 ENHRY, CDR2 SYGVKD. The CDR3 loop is CAISEPLRGGENEQFF. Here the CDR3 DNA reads TGTGCCATCAGTGAGCCCCTACGCGGGGGGGAGAATGAGCAGTTCTTC.

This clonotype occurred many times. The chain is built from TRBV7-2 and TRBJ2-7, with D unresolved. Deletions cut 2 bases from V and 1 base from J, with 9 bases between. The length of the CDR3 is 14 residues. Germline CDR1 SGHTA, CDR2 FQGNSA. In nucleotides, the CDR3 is TGTGCCAGCAGCTTATCGCAGCGATCCTACGAGCAGTACTTC. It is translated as CASSLSQRSYEQYF.

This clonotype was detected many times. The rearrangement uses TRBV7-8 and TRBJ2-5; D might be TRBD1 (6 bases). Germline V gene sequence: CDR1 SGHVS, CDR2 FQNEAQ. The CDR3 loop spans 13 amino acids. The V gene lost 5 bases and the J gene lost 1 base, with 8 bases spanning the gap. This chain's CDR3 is CASSKDSQETQYF. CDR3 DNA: TGTGCCAGCAGCAAGGACAGCCAAGAGACCCAGTACTTC.

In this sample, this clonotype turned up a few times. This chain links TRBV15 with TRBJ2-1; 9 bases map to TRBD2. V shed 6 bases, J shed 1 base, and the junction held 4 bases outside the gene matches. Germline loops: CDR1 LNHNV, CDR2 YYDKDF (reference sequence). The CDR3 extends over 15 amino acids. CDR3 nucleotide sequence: TGTGCCACCAGGCAAGGACTAGCGTCCTACAATGAGCAGTTCTTC. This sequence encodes CATRQGLASYNEQFF.

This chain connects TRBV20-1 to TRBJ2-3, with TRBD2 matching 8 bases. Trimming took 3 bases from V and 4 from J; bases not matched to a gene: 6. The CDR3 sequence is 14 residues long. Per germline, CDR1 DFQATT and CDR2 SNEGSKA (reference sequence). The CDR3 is CSASTGGASDTQYF. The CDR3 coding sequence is TGCAGTGCTAGTACGGGGGGGGCCTCAGATACGCAGTATTTT.

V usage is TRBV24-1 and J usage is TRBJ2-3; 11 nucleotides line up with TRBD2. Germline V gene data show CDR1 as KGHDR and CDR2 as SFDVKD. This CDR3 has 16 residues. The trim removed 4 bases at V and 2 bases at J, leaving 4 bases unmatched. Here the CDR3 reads CATSETGLAATDTQYF. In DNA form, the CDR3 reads TGTGCCACCAGTGAAACGGGACTAGCGGCCACAGATACGCAGTATTTT.

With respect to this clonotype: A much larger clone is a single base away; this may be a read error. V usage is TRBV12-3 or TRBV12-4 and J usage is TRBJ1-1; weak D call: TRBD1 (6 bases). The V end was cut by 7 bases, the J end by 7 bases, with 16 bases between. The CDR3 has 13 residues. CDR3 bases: TGTGCCAGCACTCCTGACAGGAGACTTGAAGCTTTCTTT. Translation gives CASTPDRRLEAFF.

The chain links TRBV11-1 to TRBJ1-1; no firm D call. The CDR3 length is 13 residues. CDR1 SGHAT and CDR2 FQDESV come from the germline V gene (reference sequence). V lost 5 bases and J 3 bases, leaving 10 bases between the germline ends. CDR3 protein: CASSHPGYTEAFF. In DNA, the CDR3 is TGTGCCAGCAGCCATCCGGGCTACACTGAAGCTTTCTTT.

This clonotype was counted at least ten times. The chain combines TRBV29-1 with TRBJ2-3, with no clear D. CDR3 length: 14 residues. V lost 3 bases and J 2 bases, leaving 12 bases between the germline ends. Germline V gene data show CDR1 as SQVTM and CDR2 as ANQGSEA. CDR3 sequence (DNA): TGCAGCGTTGAGATAGGCGTGGCCACAGATACGCAGTATTTT. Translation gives CSVEIGVATDTQYF.

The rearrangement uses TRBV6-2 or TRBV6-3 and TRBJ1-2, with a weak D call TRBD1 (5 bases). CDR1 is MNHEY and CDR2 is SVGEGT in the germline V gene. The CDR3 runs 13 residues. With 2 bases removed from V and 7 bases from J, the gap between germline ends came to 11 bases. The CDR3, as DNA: TGTGCCAGCAGTTACGAGGGGATTCGTGGCTACACCTTC. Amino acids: CASSYEGIRGYTF.

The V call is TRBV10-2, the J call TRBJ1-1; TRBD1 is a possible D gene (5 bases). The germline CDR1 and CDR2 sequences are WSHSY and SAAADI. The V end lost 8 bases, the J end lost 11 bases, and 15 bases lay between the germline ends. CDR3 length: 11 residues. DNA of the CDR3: TGCGCCAGCCGAGCGTTGGGGGGGGCTTTCTTT. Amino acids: CASRALGGAFF.

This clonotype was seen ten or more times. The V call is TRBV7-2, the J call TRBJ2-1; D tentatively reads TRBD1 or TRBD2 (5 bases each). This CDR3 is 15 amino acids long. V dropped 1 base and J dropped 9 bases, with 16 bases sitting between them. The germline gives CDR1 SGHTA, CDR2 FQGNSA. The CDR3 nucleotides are TGTGCCAGCAGCTTAGGGGGGTACCTCTTGAGTGAGCAGTTCTTC. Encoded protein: CASSLGGYLLSEQFF.

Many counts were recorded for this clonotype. DNA of the CDR3: TGTGCCAGTAGTATACCCGGGAGCACAGATACGCAGTATTTT. It codes for CASSIPGSTDTQYF. This chain uses TRBV19 with TRBJ2-3; D is uncertain. The V gene lost 2 bases and the J gene lost 0 bases, with 6 bases spanning the gap. The germline V gene has CDR1 LNHDA and CDR2 SQIVND (reference sequence). This CDR3 has 14 amino acids.

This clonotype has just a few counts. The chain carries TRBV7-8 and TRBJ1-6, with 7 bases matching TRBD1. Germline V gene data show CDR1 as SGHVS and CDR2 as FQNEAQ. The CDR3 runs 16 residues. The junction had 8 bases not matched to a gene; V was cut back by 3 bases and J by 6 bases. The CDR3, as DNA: TGTGCCAGCAGCTTCAAACAGGGGAAACCTAATTCACCCCTCCACTTT. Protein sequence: CASSFKQGKPNSPLHF.